Included here is one T cell receptor beta chain sequence, with context. The CDR3 contains 14 residues. Trimming at V came to 5 bases and at J to 4 bases, leaving 3 bases not matched to a gene. Germline V gene sequence: CDR1 MNHEY, CDR2 SMNVEV (reference sequence). The data originate from a study of T cells in localized non-small cell lung cancer. Generated by immunoSEQ multiplex PCR, the TCRdb table keeps only in-frame clones and is missing some. The sample has 31,000 or so clones, around 90% seen once. The receptor's source is a female donor at least 60 years old with stage I lung adenocarcinoma. This chain uses TRBV27 with TRBJ1-2; 11 bases agree with TRBD1. The input for sequencing was peripheral blood, taken before any cancer treatment. The CDR3 DNA follows: TGTGCCAGCAGTGGACAGGGGGCACGCTATGGCTACACCTTC. It translates to CASSGQGARYGYTF.